One TCR beta chain is described in this entry. Its specificity is unknown. Ahead of sequencing, the ViraFEST assay grew antigen-specific CD4+ T cells using viral peptide pools. Once cultured for 10 days, the cells underwent separation to obtain CD4+ T cells. By PCR, the person was confirmed to have had SARS-CoV-2 infection between March and December 2020. The authors exchanged half the medium for IL-2 medium on days 3 and 7. The CDR3 totals 10 residues. Germline V CDR1 and CDR2: DFQATT, SNEGSKA (reference sequence). V was trimmed by 0 bases and J by 7 bases, leaving 1 base between them. The data were produced by immunoSEQ multiplex PCR, yet TCRdb's version contains in-frame clones alone and is incomplete. The table includes tens of thousands of clones, roughly three quarters detected once. The data stem from a study of vaccination effects on CD4 cells after COVID-19.

The specimen was CD4+ T cells from PBMCs cultured with HIV peptides, collected before COVID-19 vaccination. Stated subset: HIV-1 Nef peptide pool negative control/reference culture. The sequence was collected from a human donor who had a prior SARS-CoV-2 infection. The chain employs TRBV20-1 and TRBJ2-1; D not certain. The CDR3 reads CSARDNEQFF. The CDR3 DNA reads as TGCAGTGCTAGAGATAATGAGCAGTTCTTC.